This TCR beta chain was recovered during a study of blood T cell repertoires in COVID-19. This clone appeared once. Repertoires were generated with immunoSEQ multiplex PCR, while TCRdb's copy carries only in-frame clones and drops some. This table holds 85,000 to 110,000 clones, about 85% found once. The CDR3 is 17 residues long. V lost 5 bases to trimming and J lost 4 bases; unmatched junction nucleotides: 11. Germline-derived CDR1 and CDR2 are MNHNY and SVGAGI (reference sequence). The specimen was peripheral blood. This chain links TRBV6-6 with TRBJ1-6; 7 bases agree with TRBD1. This clonotype originated in a man aged 45-60 years in a cohort sampled during active COVID-19. The CDR3 coding sequence is TGTGCCAGCAGTCCCGACCCTGGGACAGTTTATAATTCACCCCTCCACTTT. This encodes CASSPDPGTVYNSPLHF.